The subject of this entry is one TCR beta chain. The data belong to a study of T cell repertoires in cytomegalovirus infection. For the study at large: Both CMV infection and a matching HLA type were indicated by public TCR beta signatures.

TCRdb re-called the reads through MiXCR, storing one row per CDR3 protein. The table includes more than 400,000 distinct CDR3 sequences, around a quarter detected once. Trimming shortened V by 5 bases and J by 4 bases, and 21 bases separated the two germline ends. The CDR3 extends over 16 amino acids. Germline V gene data show CDR1 as SNHLY and CDR2 as FYNNEI. The chain has TRBV2 and TRBJ2-7, with a weak D call TRBD1 (5 bases). Specimen: PBMCs. The origin of this receptor is a human donor in good health (CMV status not recorded). Some clones in this sample may be carry-over from other donors' samples. The CDR3 reads CASSKQQVLGNYEQYF. CDR3 nucleotide sequence: TGTGCCAGCAGTAAACAACAGGTCCTGGGAAATTACGAGCAGTACTTC.